This T cell receptor (beta chain) was sequenced for a study of T cells after yellow fever vaccination. TCRdb re-called the 5' RACE reads through MiXCR, storing one row per CDR3 protein. The repertoire has 100,000 to 150,000 distinct CDR3 sequences, around 15% of them found once; the top ten carry roughly 44%. The CDR3 is made up of 16 amino acids. Per germline, CDR1 MNHEY and CDR2 SVGAGI. V was pared by 0 bases and J by 2 bases, with 14 bases between. The sequence was obtained from a man aged 18 to 30 who received the YFV17D yellow fever vaccine. The chain has TRBV6-5 and TRBJ2-7, with D perhaps assigned TRBD1 or TRBD2 (5 bases each). The sequencing here drew on CD8+ T cells sorted from PBMCs, taken 5 days after the yellow fever booster vaccination. DNA of the CDR3: TGTGCCAGCAGTTACTCCTCAGGGACCCCCACCTACGAGCAGTACTTC. It yields the protein CASSYSSGTPTYEQYF.